Sequencing of this TCR beta chain was carried out in a study of shared clonotypes between healthy human individuals. At the level of the study: The cohort comprised two women and a few men. Their ages spanned 18 to 49 years. For every donor, three CD4 naive, three CD4 memory, two CD8 naive and one CD8 memory plates were used.

TCRdb's copy holds only in-frame clones and misses some; the assay was immunoSEQ multiplex PCR. The table lists approximately 590,000 clones, 95% to 96% of them singletons, with roughly 0.1% in the top ten. General study findings and limits: The sampled material consisted only of blood, and tissue repertoires are likely to differ.

V was pared by 8 bases and J by 6 bases, with 9 bases of the junction left unmatched. The length of the CDR3 is 14 residues. CD45RO-negative cells were positively selected for CCR7, leaving out terminally differentiated effector memory CD45RA+ cells. With respect to this clone: The antigen remains undetermined.

Sequencing used naive CD8+ T cells sorted from blood. The V and J genes are TRBV5-3 and TRBJ2-1; 9 bases map to TRBD2. TRBV5-3 is flagged as an ORF with uncertain function. The sequence was collected from a woman aged 25 to 39 in good health. This chain's CDR3 is CASTEGTSSNEQFF. Here the CDR3 DNA reads TGTGCCAGCACCGAGGGGACTAGCAGCAATGAGCAGTTCTTC.